A single sample is the source of the 10 T cell receptor beta chains below, sequenced in a study of blood T cell repertoires in COVID-19. Sequencing was performed with immunoSEQ multiplex PCR; in TCRdb, only in-frame clones are kept and a portion is missing. The data hold approximately 150,000 clones, with 70% to 90% observed a single time. The sample was peripheral blood. These receptors were obtained from a woman of 80 years or more with COVID-19, enrolled during active disease.

The rearrangement links TRBV5-5 to TRBJ1-1; 10 bases align to TRBD1. From germline, CDR1 is SGHKS and CDR2 YYEKEE (reference sequence). This CDR3 comprises 15 residues. With V trimmed by 4 bases and J by 6 bases, 9 bases remained unmatched. In nucleotides, the CDR3 is TGTGCCAGCAGCCTAAACCGGGACAGGGGTTCTGAAGCTTTCTTT. As protein: CASSLNRDRGSEAFF.

The chain carries TRBV4-1 and TRBJ1-6; possibly TRBD1 for D (6 bases). The CDR3 contains 18 residues. Trimming removed 4 bases at V and 1 base at J, with 17 bases between. From germline, CDR1 is MGHRA and CDR2 YSYEKL. CDR3: CASSLQGGERSYNSPLHF. CDR3 in DNA: TGCGCCAGCAGCCTACAGGGTGGGGAGAGGTCCTATAATTCACCCCTCCACTTT.

The rearrangement uses TRBV3-1 (or the pseudogene TRBV3-2) and TRBJ1-4; tentative D call: TRBD1 (6 bases). CDR1 and CDR2 from the germline V gene are LGHDT and YNNKEL (reference sequence). Trimming removed 0 bases at V and 8 bases at J, with 16 bases between. The CDR3 is 16 residues long. This CDR3 is CASSQDFGGRGEKLFF. The CDR3 DNA reads as TGTGCCAGCAGCCAAGATTTTGGGGGCCGAGGGGAAAAACTGTTTTTT.

This clone has a single count. Other DNA sequences within the sample encode an identical CDR3. The rearrangement links TRBV18 to TRBJ2-6; D perhaps matches TRBD1 (6 bases). Germline assignment: CDR1 KGHSH and CDR2 LQKENI. Trimming pared 6 bases from V and 4 bases from J, leaving 10 bases between. The CDR3 extends over 14 amino acids. Written as DNA, the CDR3 is TGTGCCAGCTCCCAGGGGAGCGGGGCCAACGTCCTGACTTTC. Its protein product is CASSQGSGANVLTF.

The chain joins TRBV29-1 to TRBJ2-3, with TRBD1 identical over 7 bases. Trimming cost V 4 bases and J 3 bases; bases outside gene matches: 1. This CDR3 comprises 12 residues. Germline CDR1 reads SQVTM; CDR2 reads ANQGSEA. CDR3 in amino acids: CSVGGQTDTQYF. Here the CDR3 DNA reads TGCAGCGTTGGGGGACAGACAGATACGCAGTATTTT.

V gene TRBV19 combines with J gene TRBJ1-1; D might be TRBD1 (6 bases). This CDR3 has 14 amino acids. Trimming took 5 bases from V and 4 from J, leaving 14 bases between them. Per the germline V gene, CDR1 is LNHDA and CDR2 is SQIVND (reference sequence). CDR3 coding DNA: TGTGCCAGTAGTCTAGGGACACCGTCCACTGAAGCTTTCTTT. As protein: CASSLGTPSTEAFF.

The chain is built from TRBV9 and TRBJ2-1; tentatively, D is TRBD2 (7 bases). The CDR3 runs 16 residues. The germline V and J ends were trimmed by 3 bases and 4 bases, with 17 bases remaining between them. The germline gives CDR1 SGDLS, CDR2 YYNGEE. The CDR3 DNA reads as TGTGCCAGCAGCGGGGCCTTTGGGAGGGGGTACAATGAGCAGTTCTTC. Translated, it gives CASSGAFGRGYNEQFF. Drawing the rest from reference TRBV9 and TRBJ2-1, the complete variable domain is DSGVTQTPKHLITATGQRVTLRCSPRSGDLSVYWYQQSLDQGLQFLIQYYNGEERAKGNILERFSAQQFPDLHSELNLSSLELGDSALYFCASSGAFGRGYNEQFFGPGTRLTVL.

This chain joins TRBV21-1 and TRBJ2-1; no DNA check was done on the table's D call, TRBD1. TRBV21-1 represents a pseudogene. This CDR3 comprises 12 residues. CDR3 coding DNA: TGTGCCAGCAGCAACCAGGGAAATGAGCAGTTCTTC. Its protein is CASSNQGNEQFF.

This clone appeared a few times. The rearrangement uses TRBV18 and TRBJ1-1; a possible D gene is TRBD1 (6 bases). The V gene lost 4 bases and the J gene lost 10 bases, with 22 bases spanning the gap. CDR1 is KGHSH and CDR2 is LQKENI in the germline V gene. This CDR3 region has 15 residues. CDR3 sequence reads: CASSLGANMGMRAFF. As DNA, the CDR3 is TGTGCCAGCTCACTGGGGGCAAATATGGGGATGCGAGCTTTCTTT.

This clone was recorded once. The chain recombines TRBV4-2 with TRBJ2-7; D is ambiguous. The CDR3 totals 16 residues. Per the germline V gene, CDR1 is LGHNA and CDR2 is YNFKEQ. V shed 3 bases and J shed 1 base, with 16 bases lying between them. The CDR3, as DNA: TGTGCCAGCAGCCACCAAACCCAACAGACGTCCTACGAGCAGTACTTC. Encoded protein: CASSHQTQQTSYEQYF.